Below are 26 T cell receptor beta chains sequenced from a single sample in a study of persistence of HIV-infected CD4 T cells. For these TCRs, the target antigens are not known. The immunoSEQ assay was version 4, run in survey mode. TCRdb keeps only in-frame clones here, not all; method: immunoSEQ multiplex PCR. The sample carries just under 20,000 clones, around 82% recorded once. The stimulus was lysate of CMV-infected fibroblasts, approximately 9.7 ug/mL. Responding CD4+ T cells were sorted by upregulation of both CD40 ligand and CD69. The input for sequencing was CD4+ T cells sorted from PBMCs after approximately 19-hour stimulation, taken from a patient who received antiretroviral therapy. Source of these receptors: an adult man with HIV who was CMV-seropositive.

The V call is TRBV28, the J call TRBJ1-3, with D uncertain. The CDR3 spans 15 residues. The germline V gene encodes CDR1 MDHEN and CDR2 SYDVKM. Trimming shortened V by 2 bases and J by 2 bases, and 10 bases separated the two germline ends. The CDR3 loop is CASSLPYRTGNTIYF. CDR3 nucleotides: TGTGCCAGCAGTTTACCCTACCGCACTGGAAACACCATATATTTT.

The chain links TRBV24-1 to TRBJ2-5; 9 bases are shared with TRBD1. V trimming: 4 bases; J trimming: 7 bases; junction bases outside the gene matches: 9. Germline V gene data show CDR1 as KGHDR and CDR2 as SFDVKD. The CDR3 runs 15 residues. The CDR3 loop is CATSDSLPTGGTQYF. CDR3 nucleotide sequence: TGTGCCACCAGTGACTCCCTCCCGACAGGGGGGACCCAGTACTTC.

Within the sample, this clone is medium-sized. This sequence joins TRBV5-4 and TRBJ2-3, with 10 bases matching TRBD1. CDR3 size: 15 residues. With 3 bases clipped from V and 5 bases from J, the junction kept 6 bases outside the gene matches. CDR1 is SGHNT and CDR2 is YYREEE in the germline V gene (reference sequence). The CDR3: CASSSPGTGVDTQYF. CDR3 DNA: TGTGCCAGCAGCTCCCCCGGGACAGGGGTAGATACGCAGTATTTT.

This sequence joins TRBV6-1 and TRBJ1-1, with TRBD1 matching over 10 bases. The length of the CDR3 is 18 residues. With V trimmed by 2 bases and J by 2 bases, 11 bases remained unmatched. CDR1 and CDR2 from the germline V gene are MNHNS and SASEGT. CDR3 protein: CASSEPSFDRGQNTEAFF. The CDR3 DNA reads TGTGCCAGCAGTGAACCGAGCTTCGACAGGGGGCAAAACACTGAAGCTTTCTTT.

The V gene is TRBV9, the J gene TRBJ1-4; D unclear. Per germline, CDR1 SGDLS and CDR2 YYNGEE. The CDR3 sequence is 16 residues long. The V end was cut by 2 bases, the J end by 6 bases, with 17 bases between. The CDR3 nucleotides read TGTGCCAGCAGCGTTTCTGTTGGGTTGGTGGATGAAAAACTGTTTTTT. This encodes CASSVSVGLVDEKLFF.

This sequence joins TRBV13 and TRBJ1-1; weak D call: TRBD1 (5 bases). Germline CDR1 and CDR2: PRHDT and FYEKMQ (reference sequence). The CDR3 runs to 17 residues. V lost 3 bases and J 0 bases, leaving 17 bases between the germline ends. The CDR3 DNA sequence: TGTGCCAGCAGCTTGAGTGGGGGGAGAAGGATGAACACTGAAGCTTTCTTT. It translates to CASSLSGGRRMNTEAFF. Using reference TRBV13 and TRBJ1-1 for the parts outside the CDR3, the full variable domain is AAGVIQSPRHLIKEKRETATLKCYPIPRHDTVYWYQQGPGQDPQFLISFYEKMQSDKGSIPDRFSAQQFSDYHSELNMSSLELGDSALYFCASSLSGGRRMNTEAFFGQGTRLTVV.

This chain links TRBV5-5 with TRBJ1-1; D remains ambiguous. CDR1 and CDR2 (germline): SGHKS, YYEKEE (reference sequence). The V end lost 3 bases, the J end lost 1 base, and 7 bases lay between the germline ends. The CDR3 spans 13 residues. The CDR3: CASSSQWNTEAFF. The CDR3 nucleotides are TGTGCCAGCAGCTCGCAATGGAACACTGAAGCTTTCTTT.

By share, this clone counts as large (0.1 to 1%). The chain couples TRBV28 to TRBJ1-3; the match to TRBD1 covers 8 bases. The CDR3 has 17 amino acids. V dropped 5 bases and J dropped 0; count of bases not matched to a gene: 9. Looked up from germline, CDR1 is MDHEN and CDR2 is SYDVKM. CDR3 loop: CASSRTGGLSSGNTIYF. CDR3 bases: TGTGCCAGCAGTAGAACAGGGGGGTTAAGCTCTGGAAACACCATATATTTT.

V gene TRBV30 combines with J gene TRBJ2-2, with no clear D. The CDR3 consists of 12 residues. Germline CDR1 is GTSNPN and CDR2 is SVGIG (reference sequence). With 2 bases removed from V and 7 bases from J, the gap between germline ends came to 8 bases. In nucleotides, the CDR3 is TGTGCCTGGAGTCAACCAGTCGGGGAGCTGTTTTTT. This codes for CAWSQPVGELFF.

V gene TRBV19 combines with J gene TRBJ2-5, with a weak D call TRBD1 (5 bases). Trimming left V 2 bases short and J 4 bases short, with 11 bases between. The V gene's germline CDR1 is LNHDA and CDR2 SQIVND (reference sequence). The CDR3 has 14 amino acids. The CDR3 loop is CASSISGSGETQYF. The CDR3, as DNA: TGTGCCAGTAGTATATCAGGGTCGGGAGAGACCCAGTACTTC.

The genes are TRBV2 and TRBJ2-1; TRBD1 might be the D (5 bases). The CDR3 is 14 residues long. Trimming shortened V by 7 bases and J by 2 bases, and 12 bases separated the two germline ends. CDR1 is SNHLY, CDR2 FYNNEI, per germline. This chain's CDR3 is CASIMSGPYNEQFF. The DNA of the CDR3 is TGTGCCAGCATTATGTCAGGGCCCTACAATGAGCAGTTCTTC.

J is TRBJ2-7 and V is TRBV18; 9 nucleotides match TRBD1. From germline, CDR1 is KGHSH and CDR2 LQKENI. With 6 bases clipped from V and 5 bases from J, the junction kept 11 bases outside the gene matches. The CDR3 runs 15 residues. DNA for the CDR3: TGTGCCAGCTCGCCCACCCGGGACAGGGACCACGAGCAGTACTTC. This translates into CASSPTRDRDHEQYF.

The gene calls are TRBV5-4 and TRBJ2-7; D unresolved. Deletions cut 4 bases from V and 2 bases from J, with 7 bases between. The germline V gene encodes CDR1 SGHNT and CDR2 YYREEE (reference sequence). CDR3 length: 12 residues. CDR3 protein: CASSLGTYEQYF. The CDR3 DNA reads as TGTGCCAGCAGCCTAGGGACCTACGAGCAGTACTTC.

The chain carries TRBV6-5 and TRBJ1-1; TRBD1 is a possible D gene (6 bases). V was pared by 6 bases and J by 4 bases, with 12 bases between. The CDR3 runs 13 residues. Germline CDR1 MNHEY, CDR2 SVGAGI. Here the CDR3 DNA reads TGTGCCAGCAGCCTAACGGGGGCCACTGAAGCTTTCTTT. It translates to CASSLTGATEAFF.

V usage is TRBV12-3 or TRBV12-4 and J usage is TRBJ2-3; a weak D match, TRBD1 (6 bases). This CDR3 is built from 13 residues. V was shortened by 6 bases and J by 1 base, with 8 bases between the two germline ends. The CDR3 DNA is TGTGCCAGCAGCAGACAGGGCACAGATACGCAGTATTTT. Encoded protein: CASSRQGTDTQYF.

The chain is built from TRBV5-1 and TRBJ2-1, with TRBD1 as a possible D gene (6 bases). The ends were cut back, 3 bases at V and 9 bases at J, with 19 bases in the middle. The CDR3 consists of 15 residues. Per germline, CDR1 SGHRS and CDR2 YFSETQ. CDR3 sequence reads: CASSSLITGSGEQFF. DNA for the CDR3: TGCGCCAGCAGCTCATTGATAACAGGGAGTGGTGAGCAGTTCTTC.

In this sample, this clone is large (0.1 to 1%). Other DNA sequences in the same sample also yield this CDR3. The chain uses TRBV5-6 and TRBJ1-5; 8 bases align to TRBD1. This CDR3 comprises 14 residues. J gave up 3 bases and V 2 bases, and 1 base lay outside the gene matches. Germline loops: CDR1 SGHDT, CDR2 YYEEEE. This chain's CDR3 is CASSLQGVNQPQHF. In DNA, the CDR3 is TGTGCCAGCAGCTTACAGGGGGTCAATCAGCCCCAGCATTTT.

V is TRBV27 and J is TRBJ2-1, with no clear D. The CDR3 is 15 residues long. Per the germline V gene, CDR1 is MNHEY and CDR2 is SMNVEV (reference sequence). Trimming took off 6 bases at V and 0 bases at J, with 12 bases between the two ends. The CDR3 DNA follows: TGTGCCAGCAGCCCCTGGCCCAGCTCCTACAATGAGCAGTTCTTC. Translation gives CASSPWPSSYNEQFF.

The V call is TRBV19, the J call TRBJ1-5; 10 bases are a match to TRBD1. The CDR3 length is 15 residues. Unmatched junction bases numbered 12, after V lost 10 bases and J lost 6 bases. Germline assignment: CDR1 LNHDA and CDR2 SQIVND (reference sequence). CDR3 residues: CATGLDRGNTQPQHF. The DNA for the CDR3 is TGTGCCACCGGATTGGACAGGGGGAATACTCAGCCCCAGCATTTT.

This rearrangement joins TRBV7-2 to TRBJ1-5; D is unclear. Germline V gene lookup returns CDR1 SGHTA and CDR2 FQGNSA. The CDR3 has 13 residues. V gave up 5 bases and J gave up 4 bases, with 9 bases separating them. CDR3 protein: CASSRTANQPQHF. The CDR3 bases are TGTGCCAGCAGCAGGACTGCGAATCAGCCCCAGCATTTT.

The J gene is TRBJ2-1, the V gene TRBV28; TRBD1 agrees at 8 bases. The CDR3 has 16 amino acids. V shed 3 bases, J shed 4 bases, and the junction held 8 bases outside the gene matches. Germline CDR1 and CDR2: MDHEN and SYDVKM. In nucleotides, the CDR3 is TGTGCCAGCAGTTTCCCCCCGACAGGGGCATACAATGAGCAGTTCTTC. Amino acids: CASSFPPTGAYNEQFF.

The chain links TRBV24-1 to TRBJ2-1, with TRBD1 matching 9 bases. The V and J ends lost 4 bases and 7 bases, in that order; junction bases with no gene match: 4. Germline V gene lookup returns CDR1 KGHDR and CDR2 SFDVKD. CDR3 length: 14 amino acids. The CDR3 DNA reads TGTGCCACCAGTGAGTCCGGGACAGGGAATGAGCAGTTCTTC. This sequence encodes CATSESGTGNEQFF.

This clone qualifies as medium-sized. V and J are TRBV3-1 (or the pseudogene TRBV3-2) and TRBJ1-2, with D perhaps TRBD1 (5 bases). CDR1 is LGHDT, CDR2 YNNKEL, per germline (reference sequence). V was pared by 4 bases and J by 7 bases, with 25 bases between. The CDR3 contains 17 residues. The CDR3 DNA sequence: TGTGCCAGCAGCCTTCGGAAGGGTGTAGGAGGGGATCGTGGCTACACCTTC. Its protein product is CASSLRKGVGGDRGYTF.

This chain joins TRBV9 and TRBJ1-2; 9 positions agree with TRBD1. The CDR3 is 14 residues long. V dropped 1 base and J dropped 6; count of bases not matched to a gene: 4. The germline V gene encodes CDR1 SGDLS and CDR2 YYNGEE. For the CDR3, the DNA is TGTGCCAGCAGCGTAACCAGGACAGGGGATGGCTACACCTTC. Translation: CASSVTRTGDGYTF.

The chain links TRBV24-1 to TRBJ2-3; a possible D gene is TRBD1 (6 bases). V dropped 3 bases and J dropped 4 bases, with 16 bases sitting between them. CDR3 length: 16 amino acids. CDR1 is KGHDR, CDR2 SFDVKD, per germline. CDR3: CATSDPHPDRSDTQYF. The CDR3 coding sequence is TGTGCCACCAGTGATCCACACCCGGACAGATCAGATACGCAGTATTTT.

On this clone: Other DNA sequences within the sample encode an identical CDR3. The chain combines TRBV18 with TRBJ1-1; D may be TRBD1 (6 bases). This CDR3 has 14 amino acids. V was shortened by 1 base and J by 1 base, with 7 bases between the two germline ends. From germline, CDR1 is KGHSH and CDR2 LQKENI. CDR3 sequence: CASSPQGGNTEAFF. The CDR3 region has the DNA TGTGCCAGCTCACCACAGGGGGGGAACACTGAAGCTTTCTTT. The variable domain in full, completed from reference TRBV18 and TRBJ1-1, reads NAGVMQNPRHLVRRRGQEARLRCSPMKGHSHVYWYRQLPEEGLKFMVYLQKENIIDESGMPKERFSAEFPKEGPSILRIQQVVRGDSAAYFCASSPQGGNTEAFFGQGTRLTVV.